This TCR beta chain appears in the sequencing data of a study of T cell responses to AZD1222 COVID-19 vaccine. Of note for this clone: Its antigen remains unknown.

Germline V gene lookup returns CDR1 LGHNA and CDR2 YNFKEQ. This CDR3 contains 15 residues. V was clipped by 0 bases and J by 3 bases; unmatched bases: 4. Study-wide results and limits: After two AZD1222 doses, spike-specific TCR breadth and depth rose versus day 0. Regions left unmutated in variants are reportedly the target of nearly half of spike-specific TCRs. Clonal diversity may have been underestimated, and the donors were mostly white British, with more females than males.

Clones were sequenced by immunoSEQ multiplex PCR, and TCRdb holds only the in-frame ones, with some missing. The table includes 100,000 to 150,000 clones, 70% to 90% detected once. Sample: peripheral blood, taken on day 0 of AZD1222 vaccination. The TCR was taken from an adult in good health. The chain employs TRBV4-2 and TRBJ1-2, with 7 nucleotides matching TRBD1. CDR3 in amino acids: CASSQDRTGDYGYTF. As DNA, the CDR3 is TGTGCCAGCAGCCAAGATAGAACAGGGGACTATGGCTACACCTTC.